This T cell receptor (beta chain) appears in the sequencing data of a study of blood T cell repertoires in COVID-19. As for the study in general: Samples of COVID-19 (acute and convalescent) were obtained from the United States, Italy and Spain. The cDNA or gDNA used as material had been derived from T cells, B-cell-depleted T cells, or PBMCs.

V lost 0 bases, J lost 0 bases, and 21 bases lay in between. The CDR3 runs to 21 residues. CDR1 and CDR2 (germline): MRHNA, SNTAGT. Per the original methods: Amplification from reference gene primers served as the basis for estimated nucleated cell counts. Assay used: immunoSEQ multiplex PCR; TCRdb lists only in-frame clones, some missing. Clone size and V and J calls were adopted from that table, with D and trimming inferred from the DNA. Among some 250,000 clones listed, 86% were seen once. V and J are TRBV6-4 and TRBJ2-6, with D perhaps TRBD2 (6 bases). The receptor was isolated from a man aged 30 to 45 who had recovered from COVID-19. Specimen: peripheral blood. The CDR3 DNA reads TGTGCCAGCAGTGACTCGATGCGATCCGGGGGTGGGATCTCTGGGGCCAACGTCCTGACTTTC. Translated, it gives CASSDSMRSGGGISGANVLTF.